There are a few counts of the clone carrying this T cell receptor beta chain. In terms of age and location, participants ranged from about 18 to 95 years and lived in about 25 US areas. Each participant's cohort was designated according to participant-reported clinical history. What the recovered Cohort 3 donors had was two negative PCRs, clearance, or symptom resolution. Under the authors' procedure: Reference gene primer amplification gave nucleated cell count estimates. Produced via immunoSEQ multiplex PCR; TCRdb's table is partial and in-frame only. That table supplies the V and J calls and clone size; D and trimming were determined from the DNA. This sample has roughly 260,000 clones, with around 90% found just once. This sample is drawn from a study of blood T cell repertoires in COVID-19. From germline, CDR1 is SQVTM and CDR2 ANQGSEA. The CDR3 is 14 residues long. With 0 bases removed from V and 1 base from J, the gap between germline ends came to 9 bases.

This TCR derives from a young woman who had recovered from COVID-19. The sequenced material came from PBMCs or T cells enriched from blood (not recorded which). The genes are TRBV29-1 and TRBJ1-1; no clear D gene. As DNA, the CDR3 is TGCAGCGTTGAAGATCAGATATGGAACACTGAAGCTTTCTTT. It translates to CSVEDQIWNTEAFF.